This TCR beta chain was captured in a study of shared clonotypes between healthy human individuals (dated by TCRdb to 2018 to 2020). Turning to the overall study: A couple of women and a few men aged 18 to 49 years were included in the cohort. For each donor, CD4 naive and CD4 memory were each run on three plates, CD8 naive on two plates, and CD8 memory on one plate. Leukapheresis yielded between about 0.9 and 9 billion PBMCs per donor. To increase sequencing depth and limit assay-specific biases, TCR repertoire library preparation and sequencing were carried out by different laboratories using diverse techniques. To estimate repertoire size and how much clonotype sharing occurs between individuals, the study deeply sequenced the blood TCR repertoires of roughly 5 healthy adults. Results and caveats for the whole study, not just this receptor: Pairwise subsampling indicated that sequencing depth was expected to affect the degree of clonotype sharing among donors. Clonotypes shared by all four sorted-subset donors showed higher generation probabilities than non-shared clonotypes. When a handful of donors were compared, the shared fraction of clonotypes was around 4.6% for naive CD4, about 4% for naive CD8, 2% to 2.5% for memory CD4, and less than 0.5% for memory CD8. Because the study included only a small number of donors, the genetic and exposure-history diversity represented was limited. Naive subsets generally had larger estimated clonotype richness than memory subsets did. Sampling was restricted to blood, and TCR repertoires in tissues likely differ from the TCR repertoires found in blood. Even with the large sequencing depth, rarefaction of the sorted-subset datasets indicated that sequencing was incomplete.

CD8 naive samples were CD45RO-negative cells positively selected for CCR7, giving a CD45RA+CCR7+ population that excluded TemRA cells. The donors were healthy, HIV-negative adults with no recently reported acute infections or vaccinations. Every donor was a Caucasian adult living in Nashville, Tennessee, USA. Blood was obtained by leukapheresis, after which PBMCs were separated by Ficoll-Histopaque density gradient centrifugation and cryopreserved in liquid nitrogen vapor phase. Analytical flow cytometry was used to check the purity and quantity of each magnetically sorted T cell population. Genomic DNA was isolated from every sorted fraction and measured by UV absorbance on a Nanodrop 2000c. Using the deep immunoSEQ assay, TCR CDR3 regions were amplified from genomic DNA by multiplex PCR. For each cell subset, the extracted genomic DNA was distributed evenly across all wells of several immunoSEQ 96-well plates, and each plate served as one replicate. Each replicate PCR for sorted subsets received around 200 ng genomic DNA, equal to about 30,000 T cell genomes. The purified libraries were quantified using a Qubit 3.0 fluorometer, sized with a Bioanalyzer 2100, and then quantified again using the KAPA Library Quantification kit. Each immunoSEQ 96-well plate was sequenced on its own single-read 150-cycle Illumina NextSeq 550 flow cell. On the authors' methods: Because the immunoSEQ output included only junctional sequences and no quality scores, the filtering could not be the same as the filtering used for full-length reads. Sequences were annotated with PyIR, a Python wrapper for IgBLAST v1.9, and V/J genes and CDR3 were assigned using IMGT germline references. Any read was removed if the V/J assignment was weak (E-value above 1e-6), the CDR3 was missing, or the read contained stop codons, out-of-frame junctions, or ambiguous translated residues. V3J clonotypes were defined as sequences sharing the same inferred V gene, J gene, and CDR3 amino acid sequence. Percentage overlap between repertoires was calculated by dividing the number of shared unique clonotypes by the size of the smaller repertoire. Repertoire richness was assessed with RTK rarefaction, the Chao1 estimator, and Recon v2.1 estimates of unobserved clonotypes. OLGA was used to compute generation probabilities for all TCRbeta clonotypes that the gDNA method yielded from a handful of donors. TCRdb obtained this table from immuneACCESS and retained in-frame rearrangements with V and J assigned. These tables miss some clones; where compared with another copy, unresolved V genes account for less than half of the shortfall, and the remainder is unexplained. V and J calls and clone size follow that table, whereas D and trimming were derived from the DNA. The sample table lists hundreds of thousands of clones, around 96% of them with a count of one. The ten largest account for about 0.11% of the sample.

The germline V gene (reference sequence) sets CDR1 to MNHEY and CDR2 to SMNVEV. V loses 2 bases of germline sequence and J loses 6 bases, and the interval between the two ends is 14 bases. Reading from cysteine to phenylalanine, the CDR3 counts 14 amino acids. The retained sequence is limited to the CDR3, 42 bases, with the frame set at the first base. Turning to this clone: Its antigen remains unidentified. No base quality values were provided; no much bigger clone lies one nucleotide off.

Recombination linked TRBV27 to TRBJ2-7; the D gene remains uncertain. The sample consisted of naive CD8+ T cells sorted from blood. The cell subset or site label corresponds to: CD45RA+CCR7+. This sequence was found in a woman younger than 45 in good health. The bases read TGTGCCAGCAGTTTAGGAGATCTTCTGGGCGAGCAGTACTTC. This sequence encodes CASSLGDLLGEQYF.